The entry that follows covers one T cell receptor (beta chain) sequence. Its target is unknown. Mismatch with germline at one junction end may stem from a read error. The entire patient cohort was treatment-naive prior to thyroid surgery. The data originate from a study of metastatic and nonmetastatic thyroid tumors. Looking at the study overall: For malignant and benign thyroid patients, tumor or nodule tissue and blood were the sources whose repertoires were compared. The study's findings and limits: As reported, TCR beta diversity in blood and tumor was significantly higher in malignant thyroid tumors than in benign nodules.

Per the original data handling: To classify distant metastasis in papillary thyroid cancer, a model was built from CDR3 differences across clinicopathological groups. TCRdb re-analyzed the PCR reads using MiXCR. None of the V and J calls come from the authors' own analysis; TCRdb made them. The table has some 41,000 clones, roughly 14% seen once. The CDR3 contains 13 residues. The V gene's germline CDR1 is LNHNV and CDR2 YYDKDF (reference sequence). Sequencing was done on a sample of blood. The chain carries TRBV15 and TRBJ1-1; no definite D call. This clonotype originated in a female donor with papillary thyroid cancer or a benign thyroid nodule (not recorded which). Some clones in this sample may be carry-over from other donors' samples. The CDR3 here is CATRAGFGTEAYF. The CDR3, as DNA: TGTGCCACCAGGGCGGGCTTTGGTACAGAAGCTTACTTT.